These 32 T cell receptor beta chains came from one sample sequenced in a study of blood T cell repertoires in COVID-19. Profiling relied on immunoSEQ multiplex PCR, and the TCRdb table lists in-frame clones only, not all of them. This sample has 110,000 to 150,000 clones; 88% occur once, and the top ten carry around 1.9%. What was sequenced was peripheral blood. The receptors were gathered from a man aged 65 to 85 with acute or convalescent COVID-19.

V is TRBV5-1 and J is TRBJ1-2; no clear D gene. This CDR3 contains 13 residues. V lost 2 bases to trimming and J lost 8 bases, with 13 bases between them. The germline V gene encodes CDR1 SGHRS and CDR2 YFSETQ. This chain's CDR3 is CASSLTTGRGYTF. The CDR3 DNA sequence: TGCGCCAGCAGCTTAACCACGGGTCGAGGCTACACCTTC.

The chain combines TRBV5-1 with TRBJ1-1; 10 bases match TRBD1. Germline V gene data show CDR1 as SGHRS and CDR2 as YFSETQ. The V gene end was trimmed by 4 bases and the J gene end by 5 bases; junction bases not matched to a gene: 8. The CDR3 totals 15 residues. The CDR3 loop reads CASSILTGGATEAFF. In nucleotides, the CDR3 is TGCGCCAGCAGCATATTGACAGGGGGCGCGACTGAAGCTTTCTTT.

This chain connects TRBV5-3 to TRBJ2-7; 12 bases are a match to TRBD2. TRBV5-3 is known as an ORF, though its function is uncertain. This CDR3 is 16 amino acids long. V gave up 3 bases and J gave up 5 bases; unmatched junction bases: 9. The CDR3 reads CARSYCGGLAGHEQYF. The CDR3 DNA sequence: TGTGCCAGAAGCTACTGCGGCGGACTAGCGGGACACGAGCAGTACTTC.

The CDR3 sequence: CASSSTLGQGASDTQYF. CDR3 nucleotides: TGTGCCAGTAGTTCCACCCTCGGACAGGGGGCTTCAGATACGCAGTATTTT. The V gene is TRBV19, the J gene TRBJ2-3; 11 nucleotides line up with TRBD1. Germline V gene lookup returns CDR1 LNHDA and CDR2 SQIVND (reference sequence). The junction had 11 bases not matched to a gene; V was cut back by 5 bases and J by 4 bases. The CDR3 consists of 17 residues.

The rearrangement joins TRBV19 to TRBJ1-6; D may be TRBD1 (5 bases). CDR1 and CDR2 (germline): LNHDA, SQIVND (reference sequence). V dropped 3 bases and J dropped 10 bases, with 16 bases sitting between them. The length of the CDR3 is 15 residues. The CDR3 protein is CASSISPGGESPLHF. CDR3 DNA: TGTGCCAGTAGTATCTCCCCAGGAGGGGAATCACCCCTCCACTTT.

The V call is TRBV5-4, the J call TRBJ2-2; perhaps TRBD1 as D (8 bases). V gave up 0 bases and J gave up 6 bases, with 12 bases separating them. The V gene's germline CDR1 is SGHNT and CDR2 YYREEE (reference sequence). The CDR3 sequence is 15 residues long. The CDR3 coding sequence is TGTGCCAGCAGCTTGGATACAGGGGGGGCCGGGGAGCTGTTTTTT. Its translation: CASSLDTGGAGELFF.

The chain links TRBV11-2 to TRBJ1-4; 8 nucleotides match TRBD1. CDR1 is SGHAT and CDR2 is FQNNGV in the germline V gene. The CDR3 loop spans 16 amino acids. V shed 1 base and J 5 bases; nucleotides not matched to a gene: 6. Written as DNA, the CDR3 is TGTGCCAGCAGCTTAGCTCTTCAGGGGGCAAATGAAAAACTGTTTTTT. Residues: CASSLALQGANEKLFF. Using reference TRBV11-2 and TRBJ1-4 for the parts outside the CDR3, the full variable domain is EAGVAQSPRYKIIEKRQSVAFWCNPISGHATLYWYQQILGQGPKLLIQFQNNGVVDDSQLPKDRFSAERLKGVDSTLKIQPAKLEDSAVYLCASSLALQGANEKLFFGSGTQLSVL.

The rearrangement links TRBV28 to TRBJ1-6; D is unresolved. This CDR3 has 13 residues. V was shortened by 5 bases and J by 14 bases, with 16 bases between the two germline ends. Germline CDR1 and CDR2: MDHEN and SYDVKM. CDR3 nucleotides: TGTGCCAGCAGTCGGCCAGGCTTAGGTGCCCTCCACTTT. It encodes CASSRPGLGALHF.

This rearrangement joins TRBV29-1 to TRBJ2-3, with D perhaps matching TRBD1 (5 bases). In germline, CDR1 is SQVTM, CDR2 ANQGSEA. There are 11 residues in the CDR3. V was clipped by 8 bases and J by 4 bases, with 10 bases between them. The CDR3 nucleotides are TGCAGCTTCTCCAGGGCAGATACGCAGTATTTT. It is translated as CSFSRADTQYF.

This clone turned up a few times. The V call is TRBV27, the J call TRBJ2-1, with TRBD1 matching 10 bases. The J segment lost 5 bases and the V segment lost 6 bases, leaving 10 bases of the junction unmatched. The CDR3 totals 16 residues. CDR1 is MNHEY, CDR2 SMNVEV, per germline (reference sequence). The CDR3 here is CASRSLGTGVHNEQFF. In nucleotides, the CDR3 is TGTGCCAGCAGGTCACTGGGGACAGGGGTCCACAATGAGCAGTTCTTC.

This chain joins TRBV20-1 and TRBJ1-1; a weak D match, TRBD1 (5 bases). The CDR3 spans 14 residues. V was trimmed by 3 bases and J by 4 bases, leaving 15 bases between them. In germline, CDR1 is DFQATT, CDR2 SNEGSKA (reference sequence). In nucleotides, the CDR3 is TGCAGTGCTAGTAGGCAGGGTAAGGGCACTGAAGCTTTCTTT. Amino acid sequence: CSASRQGKGTEAFF.

CDR3 in amino acids: CASSFARHQVGGEQYF. The CDR3 region has the DNA TGTGCCAGCAGCTTCGCCCGCCATCAGGTAGGTGGCGAGCAGTACTTC. This sequence joins TRBV7-9 and TRBJ2-7; D not certain. This CDR3 has 16 amino acids. The V end was cut by 3 bases, the J end by 6 bases, with 21 bases between. Germline V gene data show CDR1 as SEHNR and CDR2 as FQNEAQ (reference sequence).

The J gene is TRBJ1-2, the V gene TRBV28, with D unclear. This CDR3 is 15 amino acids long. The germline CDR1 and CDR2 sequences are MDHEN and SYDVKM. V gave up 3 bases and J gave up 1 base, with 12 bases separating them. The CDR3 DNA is TGTGCCAGCAGTTTGACGGGAGGGAATAACTATGGCTACACCTTC. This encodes CASSLTGGNNYGYTF.

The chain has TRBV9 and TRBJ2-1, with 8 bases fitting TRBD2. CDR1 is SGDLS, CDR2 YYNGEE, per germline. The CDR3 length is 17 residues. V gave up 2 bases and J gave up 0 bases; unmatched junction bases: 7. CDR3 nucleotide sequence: TGTGCCAGCAGCGTCTCCAGCGGGAGAGTCTCCTACAATGAGCAGTTCTTC. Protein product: CASSVSSGRVSYNEQFF.

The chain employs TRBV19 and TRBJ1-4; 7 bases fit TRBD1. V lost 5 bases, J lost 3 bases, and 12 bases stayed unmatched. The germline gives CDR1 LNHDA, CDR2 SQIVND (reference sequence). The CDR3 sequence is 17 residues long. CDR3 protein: CASSQQGTVSSNEKLFF. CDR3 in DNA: TGTGCCAGTAGTCAACAGGGGACCGTAAGCTCTAATGAAAAACTGTTTTTT.

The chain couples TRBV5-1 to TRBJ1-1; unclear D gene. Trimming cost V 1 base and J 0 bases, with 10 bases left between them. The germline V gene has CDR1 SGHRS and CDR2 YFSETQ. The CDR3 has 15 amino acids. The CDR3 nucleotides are TGCGCCAGCAGCTTGTCAACATACATGAACACTGAAGCTTTCTTT. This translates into CASSLSTYMNTEAFF.

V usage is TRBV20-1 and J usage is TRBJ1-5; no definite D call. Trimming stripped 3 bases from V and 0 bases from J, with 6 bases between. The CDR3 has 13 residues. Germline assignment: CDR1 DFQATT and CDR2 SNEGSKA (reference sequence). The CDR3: CSASPSSNQPQHF. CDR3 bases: TGCAGTGCTAGTCCCAGTAGCAATCAGCCCCAGCATTTT.

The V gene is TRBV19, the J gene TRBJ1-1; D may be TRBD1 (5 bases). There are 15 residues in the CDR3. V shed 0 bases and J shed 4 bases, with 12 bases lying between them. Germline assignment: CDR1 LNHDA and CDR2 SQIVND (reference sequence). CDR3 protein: CASSIDHRGFTEAFF. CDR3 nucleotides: TGTGCCAGTAGTATAGATCACCGGGGGTTCACTGAAGCTTTCTTT. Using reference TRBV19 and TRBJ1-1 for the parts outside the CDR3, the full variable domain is DGGITQSPKYLFRKEGQNVTLSCEQNLNHDAMYWYRQDPGQGLRLIYYSQIVNDFQKGDIAEGYSVSREKKESFPLTVTSAQKNPTAFYLCASSIDHRGFTEAFFGQGTRLTVV.

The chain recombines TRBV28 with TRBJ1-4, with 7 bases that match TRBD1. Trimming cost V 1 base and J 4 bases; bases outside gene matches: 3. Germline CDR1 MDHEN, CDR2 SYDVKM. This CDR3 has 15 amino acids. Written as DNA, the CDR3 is TGTGCCAGCAGTTTATCAGGGGGAAGTAATGAAAAACTGTTTTTT. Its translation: CASSLSGGSNEKLFF.

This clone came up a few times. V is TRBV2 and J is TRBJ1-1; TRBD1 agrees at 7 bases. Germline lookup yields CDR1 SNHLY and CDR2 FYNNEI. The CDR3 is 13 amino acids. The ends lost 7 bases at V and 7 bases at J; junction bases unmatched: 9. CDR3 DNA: TGTGCCAGCAACACCAGACAGGGTGGTGAAGCTTTCTTT. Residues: CASNTRQGGEAFF.

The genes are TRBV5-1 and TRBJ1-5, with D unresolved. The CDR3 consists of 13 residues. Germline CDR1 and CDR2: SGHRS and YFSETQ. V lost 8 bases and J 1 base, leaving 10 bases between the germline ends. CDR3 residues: CARDCASNQPQHF. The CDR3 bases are TGCGCCAGGGACTGTGCGAGCAATCAGCCCCAGCATTTT.

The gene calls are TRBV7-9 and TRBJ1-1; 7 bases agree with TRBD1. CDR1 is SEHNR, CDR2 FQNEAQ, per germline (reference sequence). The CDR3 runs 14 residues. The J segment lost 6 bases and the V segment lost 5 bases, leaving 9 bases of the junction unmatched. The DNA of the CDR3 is TGTGCCAGCAGCACAACAGGGGTTATCTCTGAAGCTTTCTTT. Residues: CASSTTGVISEAFF.

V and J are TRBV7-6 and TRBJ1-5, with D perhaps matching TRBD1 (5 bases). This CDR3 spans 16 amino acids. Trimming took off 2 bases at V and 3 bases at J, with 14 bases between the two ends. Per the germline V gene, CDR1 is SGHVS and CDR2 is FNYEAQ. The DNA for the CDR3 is TGTGCCAGCAGCTTATCCGGAAGGGGAAACAATCAGCCCCAGCATTTT. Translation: CASSLSGRGNNQPQHF.

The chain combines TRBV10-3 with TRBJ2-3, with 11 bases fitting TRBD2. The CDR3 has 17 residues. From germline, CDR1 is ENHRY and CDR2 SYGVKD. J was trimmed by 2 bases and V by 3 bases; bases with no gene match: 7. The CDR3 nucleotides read TGTGCCATCAGTGACATTGAGACTAGCGGGGACACAGATACGCAGTATTTT. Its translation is CAISDIETSGDTDTQYF.

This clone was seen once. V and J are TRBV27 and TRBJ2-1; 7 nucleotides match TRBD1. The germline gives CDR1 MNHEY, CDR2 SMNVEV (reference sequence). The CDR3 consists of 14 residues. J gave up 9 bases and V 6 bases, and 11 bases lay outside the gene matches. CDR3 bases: TGTGCCAGCAGAGAGACAGGGTCGAGGGGTGAGCAGTTCTTC. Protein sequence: CASRETGSRGEQFF.

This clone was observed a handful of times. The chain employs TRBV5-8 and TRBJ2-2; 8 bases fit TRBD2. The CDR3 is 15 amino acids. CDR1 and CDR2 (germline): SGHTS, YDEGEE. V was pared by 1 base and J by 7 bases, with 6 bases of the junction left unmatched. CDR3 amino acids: CASSLIGRGVGELFF. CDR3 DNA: TGTGCCAGCAGCTTGATCGGGAGGGGAGTCGGGGAGCTGTTTTTT.

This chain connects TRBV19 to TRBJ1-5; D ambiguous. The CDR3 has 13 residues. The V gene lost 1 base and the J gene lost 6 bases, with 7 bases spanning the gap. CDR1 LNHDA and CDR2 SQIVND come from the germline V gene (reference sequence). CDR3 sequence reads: CASSIGEGQPQHF. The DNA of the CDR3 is TGTGCCAGTAGTATAGGTGAGGGTCAGCCCCAGCATTTT.

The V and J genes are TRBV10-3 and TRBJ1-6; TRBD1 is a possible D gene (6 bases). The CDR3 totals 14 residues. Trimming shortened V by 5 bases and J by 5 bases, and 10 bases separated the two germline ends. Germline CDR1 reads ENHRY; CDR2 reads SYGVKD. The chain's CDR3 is CAISHRVHNSPLHF. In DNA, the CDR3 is TGTGCCATCAGTCACAGGGTTCATAATTCACCCCTCCACTTT.

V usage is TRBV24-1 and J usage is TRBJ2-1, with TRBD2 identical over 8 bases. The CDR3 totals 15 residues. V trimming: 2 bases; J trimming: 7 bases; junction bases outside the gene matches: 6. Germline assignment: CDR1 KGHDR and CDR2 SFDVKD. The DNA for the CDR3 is TGTGCCACCAGTGATTCCGGACTAGCAAGGAATGAGCAGTTCTTC. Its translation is CATSDSGLARNEQFF.

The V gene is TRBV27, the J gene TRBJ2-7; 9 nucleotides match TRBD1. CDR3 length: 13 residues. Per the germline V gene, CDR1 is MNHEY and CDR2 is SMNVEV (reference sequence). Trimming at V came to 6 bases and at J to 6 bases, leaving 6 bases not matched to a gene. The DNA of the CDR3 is TGTGCCAGCAGGGGACAGGGTTCAGGCGAGCAGTACTTC. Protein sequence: CASRGQGSGEQYF.

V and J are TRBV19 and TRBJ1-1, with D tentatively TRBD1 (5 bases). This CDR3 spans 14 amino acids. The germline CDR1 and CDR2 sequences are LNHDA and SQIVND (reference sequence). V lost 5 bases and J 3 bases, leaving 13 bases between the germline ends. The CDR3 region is CASSVQGRDTEAFF. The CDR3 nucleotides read TGTGCCAGTAGTGTTCAGGGAAGGGACACTGAAGCTTTCTTT.

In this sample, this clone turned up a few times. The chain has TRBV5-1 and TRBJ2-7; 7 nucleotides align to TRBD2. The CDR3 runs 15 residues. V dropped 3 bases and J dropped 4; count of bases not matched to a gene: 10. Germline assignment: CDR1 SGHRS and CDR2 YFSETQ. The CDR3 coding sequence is TGCGCCAGCAGCTCGGGAGGCCAGGAACTATACGAGCAGTACTTC. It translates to CASSSGGQELYEQYF.